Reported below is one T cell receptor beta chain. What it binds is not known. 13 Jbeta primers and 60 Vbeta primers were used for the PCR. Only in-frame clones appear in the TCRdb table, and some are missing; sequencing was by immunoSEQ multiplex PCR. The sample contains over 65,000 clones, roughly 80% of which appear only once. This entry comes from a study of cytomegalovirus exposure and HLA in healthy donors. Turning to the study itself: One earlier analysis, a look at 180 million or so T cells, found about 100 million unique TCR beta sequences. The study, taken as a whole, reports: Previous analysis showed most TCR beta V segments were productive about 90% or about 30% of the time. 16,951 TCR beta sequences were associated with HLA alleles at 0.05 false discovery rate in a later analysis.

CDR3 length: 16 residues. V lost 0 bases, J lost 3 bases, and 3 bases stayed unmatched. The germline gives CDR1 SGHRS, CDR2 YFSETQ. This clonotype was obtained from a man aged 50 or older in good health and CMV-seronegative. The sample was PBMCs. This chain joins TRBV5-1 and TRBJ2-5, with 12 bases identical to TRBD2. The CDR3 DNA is TGCGCCAGCAGCTTGGAGCCTAGCGGGGGGGAAGAGACCCAGTACTTC. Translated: CASSLEPSGGEETQYF.